The sequence of this T cell receptor beta chain was determined in a study of beta chain features in type 1 diabetes. CDR1 is SQVTM and CDR2 is ANQGSEA in the germline V gene. CDR3 length equals 13 residues. The V gene lost 6 bases and the J gene lost 5 bases, with 16 bases spanning the gap. Overall study results and limits: All four CD4+ subsets of Type 1 diabetes patients contained TCRB CDR3s that were moderately but significantly shorter.

The study reverse transcribed the entire isolated RNA, so it sequenced expressed TCRB transcripts. TCRdb's copy holds only in-frame clones and misses some; the assay was immunoSEQ multiplex PCR. This table has more than 250,000 clones, around 20% appearing once. This clone was found a few times. As yet, its antigen is unknown. V is TRBV29-1 and J is TRBJ1-1, with a tentative D call TRBD1 (6 bases). The receptor was isolated from a woman aged 40 to 55 with type 1 diabetes. Sequencing was performed on naive CD4+ T cells from blood. CDR3 DNA sequence: TGCAGCGTGGGGGCCCTCCTAAGGACTGAAGCTTTCTTT. It yields the protein CSVGALLRTEAFF.